This T cell receptor beta chain was sequenced for a study of T cells in tumors after PD-1 blockade. The CDR3 is 17 amino acids. Germline V gene lookup returns CDR1 SGHTA and CDR2 FQGTGA. Trimming removed 5 bases from V and 0 bases from J; junction bases left unmatched: 8. TCRdb's table, derived via immunoSEQ multiplex PCR, lists solely in-frame clones and lacks some. The sample yields approximately 60,000 clones, over 75% seen once. The source was PBMCs, collected before anti-PD-1 treatment. The TCR originated in a human donor with basal cell carcinoma. V usage is TRBV7-3 and J usage is TRBJ2-2; TRBD2 matches 8 bases. This chain's CDR3 is CASSPRPSGSNTGELFF. CDR3 sequence (DNA): TGTGCCAGCAGCCCCCGGCCTAGCGGGTCGAACACCGGGGAGCTGTTTTTT.